This TCR beta chain was profiled in a study of shared clonotypes between healthy human individuals. Study information: Researchers assigned three CD4 naive, three CD4 memory, two CD8 naive and one CD8 memory plate to each donor.

CDR3 size: 12 residues. Germline CDR1 is LNHDA and CDR2 is SQIVND (reference sequence). The ends were cut back, 5 bases at V and 9 bases at J, with 11 bases in the middle. Broader study findings: Among donors, sharing of clonotypes was expected to be affected by sequencing depth. Compared with clonotypes that all four donors shared, non-shared clonotypes had lower generation probabilities.

In the original workflow: As immunoSEQ supplied junction-only sequences (without quality scores), filtering differed. Repertoires were generated with immunoSEQ multiplex PCR, while TCRdb's copy carries only in-frame clones and drops some. That table furnishes V, J and clone size, whereas the DNA furnished D and trimming. The table records hundreds of thousands of clones, approximately 79% of them present only once. With regard to this clone: Its antigen is currently unknown.

The rearrangement links TRBV19 to TRBJ2-1, with D possibly being TRBD1 (6 bases). Sequences were obtained from memory CD4+ T cells sorted from blood. Subset specified: CD45RA-negative fraction. The clonotype was recovered from a woman in her 30s in good health. The CDR3 DNA follows: TGTGCCAGTAGTGCACAGGGAAGTGAGCAGTTCTTC. Encoded protein: CASSAQGSEQFF.